The present T cell receptor beta chain was sequenced within a study of blood T cell repertoires in COVID-19. Study in general: Samples of COVID-19 (acute and convalescent) were obtained from the United States, Italy and Spain.

Sequencing used immunoSEQ multiplex PCR; TCRdb keeps in-frame clones, though not all of them. The table includes fewer than 85,000 clones, roughly 80% detected once. The CDR3 has 15 amino acids. The ends were cut back, 5 bases at V and 4 bases at J, with 17 bases in the middle. The germline CDR1 and CDR2 sequences are MNHEY and SVGAGI. The TCR was taken from an older woman with acute or convalescent COVID-19. The chain combines TRBV6-5 with TRBJ1-2; the D is unclear. The source material was peripheral blood. The DNA for the CDR3 is TGTGCCAGCAGTCCTCCGAAGGAACGGAGCTATGGCTACACCTTC. It yields the protein CASSPPKERSYGYTF.